A single sample is the source of the 17 T cell receptor beta chains below, sequenced in a study of blood T cell repertoires in COVID-19. Profiled with immunoSEQ multiplex PCR; TCRdb holds only in-frame clones, not every one. This table has hundreds of thousands of clones, over 70% appearing once. The specimen sequenced was peripheral blood. All receptors derive from a woman in her 50s with acute or convalescent COVID-19.

The chain joins TRBV6-5 to TRBJ2-3; no firm D call. This CDR3 has 14 residues. The V gene's germline CDR1 is MNHEY and CDR2 SVGAGI. V was pared by 7 bases and J by 0 bases, with 11 bases between. CDR3 DNA sequence: TGTGCCAGCAAGGCAGACTCTAGCACAGATACGCAGTATTTT. This translates into CASKADSSTDTQYF.

This rearrangement joins TRBV7-9 to TRBJ1-2; D call uncertain. The CDR3 runs 12 residues. V was clipped by 2 bases and J by 4 bases, with 5 bases between them. Germline-derived CDR1 and CDR2 are SEHNR and FQNEAQ (reference sequence). This chain's CDR3 is CASSLMSYGYTF. The CDR3 DNA reads TGTGCCAGCAGCTTAATGAGCTATGGCTACACCTTC.

The gene calls are TRBV11-2 and TRBJ1-6, with 7 bases lining up with TRBD1. Germline assignment: CDR1 SGHAT and CDR2 FQNNGV. The CDR3 consists of 15 residues. Unmatched junction bases numbered 15, after V lost 5 bases and J lost 14 bases. CDR3 DNA: TGTGCCAGCAGCACCCGGACAGGACCGGGGGAAGCCCTCCACTTT. Protein: CASSTRTGPGEALHF.

This sequence joins TRBV11-2 and TRBJ2-7; 9 nucleotides agree with TRBD1. The junction had 3 bases not matched to a gene; V was cut back by 8 bases and J by 4 bases. This CDR3 region has 12 residues. The germline V gene has CDR1 SGHAT and CDR2 FQNNGV. In nucleotides, the CDR3 is TGTGCCAGCTCAGGACAGGGGTACGAGCAGTACTTC. Its translation: CASSGQGYEQYF.

The chain is built from TRBV4-2 and TRBJ2-5; 9 nucleotides line up with TRBD2. The CDR3 is 15 amino acids. V was pared by 6 bases and J by 3 bases, with 8 bases of the junction left unmatched. Germline V gene data show CDR1 as LGHNA and CDR2 as YNFKEQ. The CDR3 spells CASSSGLAPEETQYF. CDR3 coding DNA: TGTGCCAGCAGTTCGGGACTAGCACCTGAAGAGACCCAGTACTTC.

This rearrangement joins TRBV18 to TRBJ2-5; 9 positions match TRBD1. With V trimmed by 4 bases and J by 2 bases, 5 bases remained unmatched. This CDR3 has 15 residues. CDR1 is KGHSH and CDR2 is LQKENI in the germline V gene. CDR3: CASSQAGTGQETQYF. In DNA form, the CDR3 reads TGTGCCAGCTCACAGGCCGGGACAGGGCAAGAGACCCAGTACTTC. Filled out from reference TRBV18 and TRBJ2-5, the complete variable domain reads NAGVMQNPRHLVRRRGQEARLRCSPMKGHSHVYWYRQLPEEGLKFMVYLQKENIIDESGMPKERFSAEFPKEGPSILRIQQVVRGDSAAYFCASSQAGTGQETQYFGPGTRLLVL.

The chain links TRBV4-1 to TRBJ1-2; possible D gene TRBD1, 6 bases. Trimming took 4 bases from V and 6 from J, leaving 18 bases between them. The CDR3 runs 15 residues. The germline gives CDR1 MGHRA, CDR2 YSYEKL. The CDR3 coding sequence is TGCGCCAGCAGCCCCGCGGACAGCCTTAGGAATGGCTACACCTTC. Translated, it gives CASSPADSLRNGYTF.

CDR3 residues: CASTMTVSGANVLTF. DNA for the CDR3: TGTGCCAGCACCATGACAGTCTCTGGGGCCAACGTCCTGACTTTC. The rearrangement joins TRBV11-2 to TRBJ2-6, with D perhaps matching TRBD1 (5 bases). Trimming stripped 7 bases from V and 0 bases from J, with 10 bases between. This CDR3 comprises 15 residues. Per germline, CDR1 SGHAT and CDR2 FQNNGV.

The J gene is TRBJ2-1, the V gene TRBV11-2, with a possible D match to TRBD2 (5 bases). Trimming left V 3 bases short and J 5 bases short, with 11 bases between. CDR3 size: 14 residues. From germline, CDR1 is SGHAT and CDR2 FQNNGV. The chain's CDR3 is CASSLDRGNNEQFF. The CDR3 bases are TGTGCCAGCAGCTTGGACCGGGGTAACAATGAGCAGTTCTTC. The whole variable domain, remainder taken from reference TRBV11-2 and TRBJ2-1, is EAGVAQSPRYKIIEKRQSVAFWCNPISGHATLYWYQQILGQGPKLLIQFQNNGVVDDSQLPKDRFSAERLKGVDSTLKIQPAKLEDSAVYLCASSLDRGNNEQFFGPGTRLTVL.

The chain combines TRBV9 with TRBJ2-1; the D gene is possibly TRBD1 (7 bases). CDR1 SGDLS and CDR2 YYNGEE come from the germline V gene. This CDR3 contains 20 residues. Trimming left V 3 bases short and J 7 bases short, with 32 bases between. The CDR3 region is CASSGSLDRVDIGRRNEQFF. The DNA of the CDR3 is TGTGCCAGCAGCGGGAGTCTCGACAGGGTTGATATCGGGAGAAGGAATGAGCAGTTCTTC.

The chain combines TRBV7-2 with TRBJ2-1; TRBD2 agrees at 7 bases. Germline V gives CDR1 SGHTA, CDR2 FQGNSA. There are 12 residues in the CDR3. After removal of 6 bases from V and 8 bases from J, the junction contained 4 bases not matched to a gene. The CDR3 is CASRREGDEQFF. Written as DNA, the CDR3 is TGTGCCAGCAGAAGGGAGGGCGATGAGCAGTTCTTC.

This chain joins TRBV4-1 and TRBJ1-3; D may be TRBD1 (5 bases). The CDR3 contains 15 residues. Germline values: CDR1 MGHRA, CDR2 YSYEKL. V lost 4 bases and J lost 2, with 12 bases in between. CDR3 loop: CASSREQAPGNTIYF. Here the CDR3 DNA reads TGCGCCAGCAGCCGAGAACAGGCGCCTGGAAACACCATATATTTT.

This clone was observed a single time. The V gene is TRBV18, the J gene TRBJ2-1; TRBD2 matches 9 bases. This CDR3 has 14 amino acids. Germline loops: CDR1 KGHSH, CDR2 LQKENI. Trimming cost V 3 bases and J 9 bases; bases outside gene matches: 6. CDR3 amino acids: CASSPLAGLVEQFF. The CDR3 DNA is TGTGCCAGCTCACCGCTAGCGGGGTTGGTTGAGCAGTTCTTC.

The rearrangement links TRBV30 to TRBJ1-2, with D possibly TRBD1 on 6 matching bases. V was clipped by 2 bases and J by 8 bases, with 18 bases between them. This CDR3 comprises 14 residues. Germline lookup yields CDR1 GTSNPN and CDR2 SVGIG (reference sequence). The CDR3 is CAWSRPAGTNGYTF. The CDR3 DNA sequence: TGTGCCTGGAGTCGACCGGCCGGGACAAACGGCTACACCTTC.

The CDR3 DNA follows: TGTGCCAGCCGACGGACTCAAGAGACCCAGTACTTC. The encoded protein is CASRRTQETQYF. This chain connects TRBV18 to TRBJ2-5; TRBD2 might be the D (5 bases). The CDR3 sequence is 12 residues long. Germline V lookup: CDR1 KGHSH, CDR2 LQKENI. Trimming took 8 bases from V and 2 from J, leaving 9 bases between them.

The chain joins TRBV19 to TRBJ2-5, with 7 positions matching TRBD2. The ends lost 4 bases at V and 1 base at J; junction bases unmatched: 6. CDR3 length: 15 amino acids. The germline gives CDR1 LNHDA, CDR2 SQIVND (reference sequence). As DNA, the CDR3 is TGTGCCAGTAGTACCTCTAGCGGACTCCAAGAGACCCAGTACTTC. Translation: CASSTSSGLQETQYF.

The rearrangement links TRBV5-1 to TRBJ1-6; D gene unclear. Trimming pared 0 bases from V and 5 bases from J, leaving 9 bases between. In germline, CDR1 is SGHRS, CDR2 YFSETQ. The CDR3 sequence is 15 residues long. The CDR3 loop reads CASSLGPADNSPLHF. CDR3 nucleotide sequence: TGCGCCAGCAGCTTGGGGCCCGCGGATAATTCACCCCTCCACTTT.